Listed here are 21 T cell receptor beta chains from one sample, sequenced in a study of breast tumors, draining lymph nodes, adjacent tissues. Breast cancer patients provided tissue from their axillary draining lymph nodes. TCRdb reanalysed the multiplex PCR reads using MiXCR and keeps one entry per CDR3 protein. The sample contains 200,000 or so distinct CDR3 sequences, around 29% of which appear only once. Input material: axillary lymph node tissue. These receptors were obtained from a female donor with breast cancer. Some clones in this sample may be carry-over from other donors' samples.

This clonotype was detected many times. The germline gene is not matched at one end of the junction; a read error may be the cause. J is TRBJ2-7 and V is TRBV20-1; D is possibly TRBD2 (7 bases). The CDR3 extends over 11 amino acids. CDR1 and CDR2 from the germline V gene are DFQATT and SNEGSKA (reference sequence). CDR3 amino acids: CSAPRGTSMNF. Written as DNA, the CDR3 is TGCAGTGCCCCGCGGGGGACATCGATGAACTTC.

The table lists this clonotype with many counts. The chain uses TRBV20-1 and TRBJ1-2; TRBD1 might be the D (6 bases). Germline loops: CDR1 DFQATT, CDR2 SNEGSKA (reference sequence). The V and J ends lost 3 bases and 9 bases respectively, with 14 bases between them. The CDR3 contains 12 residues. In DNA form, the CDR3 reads TGCAGTGCTAGGGTCAGGGGCGCGAGCTACACCTTC. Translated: CSARVRGASYTF.

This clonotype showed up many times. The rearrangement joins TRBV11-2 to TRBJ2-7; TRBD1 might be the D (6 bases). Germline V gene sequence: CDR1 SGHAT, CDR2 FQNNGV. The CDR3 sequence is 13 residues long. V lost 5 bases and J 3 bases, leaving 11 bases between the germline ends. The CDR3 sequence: CASSPTGFYEQYF. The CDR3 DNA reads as TGTGCCAGCAGCCCCACAGGGTTCTACGAGCAGTACTTC.

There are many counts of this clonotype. CDR3 in DNA: TGTGCCAGCAGTGATTCCACTAGCCCCTCCTACAATGAGCAGTTCTTC. Residues: CASSDSTSPSYNEQFF. The rearrangement joins TRBV12-3 or TRBV12-4 to TRBJ2-1, with a possible D match to TRBD2 (6 bases). This CDR3 spans 16 amino acids. Trimming took off 5 bases at V and 0 bases at J, with 14 bases between the two ends.

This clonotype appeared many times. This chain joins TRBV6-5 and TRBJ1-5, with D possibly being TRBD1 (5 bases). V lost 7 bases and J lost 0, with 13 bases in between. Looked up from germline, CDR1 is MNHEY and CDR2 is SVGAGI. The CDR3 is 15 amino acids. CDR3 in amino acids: CASTRTPYSNQPQHF. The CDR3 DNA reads TGTGCCAGCACTCGGACACCTTATAGCAATCAGCCCCAGCATTTT.

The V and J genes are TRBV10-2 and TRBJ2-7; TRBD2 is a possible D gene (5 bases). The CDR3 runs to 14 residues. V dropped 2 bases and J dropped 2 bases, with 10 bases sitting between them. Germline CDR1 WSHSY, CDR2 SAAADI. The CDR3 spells CASSEGRRTYEQYF. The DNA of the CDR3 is TGCGCCAGCAGTGAGGGGAGAAGGACCTACGAGCAGTACTTC.

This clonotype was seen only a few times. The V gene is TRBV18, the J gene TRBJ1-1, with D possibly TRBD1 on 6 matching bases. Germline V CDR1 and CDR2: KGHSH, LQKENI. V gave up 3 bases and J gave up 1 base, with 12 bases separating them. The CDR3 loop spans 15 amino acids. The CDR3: CASSPRDTSNTEAFF. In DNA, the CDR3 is TGTGCCAGCTCACCCAGGGACACCTCGAACACTGAAGCTTTCTTT.

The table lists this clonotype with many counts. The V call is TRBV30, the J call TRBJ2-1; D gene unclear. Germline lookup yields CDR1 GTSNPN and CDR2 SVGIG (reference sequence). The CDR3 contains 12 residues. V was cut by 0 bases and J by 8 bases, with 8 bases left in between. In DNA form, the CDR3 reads TGTGCCTGGAGTGTAACTGGGTATGAGCAGTTCTTC. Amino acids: CAWSVTGYEQFF.

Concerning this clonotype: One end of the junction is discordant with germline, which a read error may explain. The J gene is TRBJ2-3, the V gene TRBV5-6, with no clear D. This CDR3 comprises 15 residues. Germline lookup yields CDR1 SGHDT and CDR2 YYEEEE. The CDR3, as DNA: TGTGCCAGCAGCTTAGGTACCCCCAGCACAGATACGCAGTATTTC. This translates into CASSLGTPSTDTQYF. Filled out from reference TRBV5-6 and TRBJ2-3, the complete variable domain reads DAGVTQSPTHLIKTRGQQVTLRCSPKSGHDTVSWYQQALGQGPQFIFQYYEEEERQRGNFPDRFSGHQFPNYSSELNVNALLLGDSALYLCASSLGTPSTDTQYFGPGTRLTVL.

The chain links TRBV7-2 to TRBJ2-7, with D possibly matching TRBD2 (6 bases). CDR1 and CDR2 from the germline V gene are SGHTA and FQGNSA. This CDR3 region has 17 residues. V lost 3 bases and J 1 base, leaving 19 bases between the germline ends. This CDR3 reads CASSFTSSGVGSYEQYF. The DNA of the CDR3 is TGTGCCAGCAGCTTCACCTCTTCGGGGGTGGGTTCCTACGAGCAGTACTTC.

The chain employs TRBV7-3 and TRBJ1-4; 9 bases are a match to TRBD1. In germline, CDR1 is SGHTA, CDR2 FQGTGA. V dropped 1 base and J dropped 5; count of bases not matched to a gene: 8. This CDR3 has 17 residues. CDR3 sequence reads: CASSLRGTGSYNEKLFF. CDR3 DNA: TGTGCCAGCAGCTTAAGGGGGACAGGGTCCTACAATGAAAAACTGTTTTTT.

The DNA for the CDR3 is TGTGCCAGCAGCTCGGACCCGGACTCCTCGACGATAGAGACCCAGTACTTC. The encoded protein is CASSSDPDSSTIETQYF. V usage is TRBV5-4 and J usage is TRBJ2-5; weak D call: TRBD2 (5 bases). Germline V CDR1 and CDR2: SGHNT, YYREEE (reference sequence). V lost 3 bases and J 4 bases, leaving 22 bases between the germline ends. This CDR3 is 17 amino acids long.

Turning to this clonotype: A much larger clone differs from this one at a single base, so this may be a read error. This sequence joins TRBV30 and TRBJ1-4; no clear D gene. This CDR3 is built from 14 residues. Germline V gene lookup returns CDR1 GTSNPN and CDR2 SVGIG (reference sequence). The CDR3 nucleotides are TGTGCCTGGAGTGTCGGCATAGGTGATGAAAAACTGCTTTTT. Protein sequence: CAWSVGIGDEKLLF.

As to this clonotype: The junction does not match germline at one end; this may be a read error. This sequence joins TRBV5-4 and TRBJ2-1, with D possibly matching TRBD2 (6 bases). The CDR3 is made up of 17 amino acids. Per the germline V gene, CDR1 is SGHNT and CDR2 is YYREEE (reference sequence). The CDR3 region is CASSSGISGPTGNEQSF. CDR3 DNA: TGTGCCAGCAGCTCCGGAATTAGCGGCCCGACGGGCAATGAGCAGTCCTTC.

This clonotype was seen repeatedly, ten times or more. Here the CDR3 DNA reads TGTGCCAGCAGCTTAGGGCTTGGGAGAAACCCTCCCCGCGAGCAGTACTTC. Translation: CASSLGLGRNPPREQYF. V gene TRBV7-2 combines with J gene TRBJ2-7, with D possibly TRBD2 on 5 matching bases. Looked up from germline, CDR1 is SGHTA and CDR2 is FQGNSA. Deletions cut 1 base from V and 6 bases from J, with 22 bases between. The CDR3 covers 17 residues.

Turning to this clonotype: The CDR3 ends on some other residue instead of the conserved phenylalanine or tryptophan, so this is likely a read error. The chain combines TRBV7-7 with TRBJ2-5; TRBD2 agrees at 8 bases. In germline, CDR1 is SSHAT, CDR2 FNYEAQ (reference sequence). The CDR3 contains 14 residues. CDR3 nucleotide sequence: TGTGCTAGCAGCCTAGCGGGCCAAAAAGAGACCCAGTACCTC. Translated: CASSLAGQKETQYL.

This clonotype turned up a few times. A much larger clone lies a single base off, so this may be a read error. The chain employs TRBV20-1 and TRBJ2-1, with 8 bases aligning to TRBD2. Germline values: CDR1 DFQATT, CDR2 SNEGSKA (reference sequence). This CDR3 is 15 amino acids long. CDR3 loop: CSAGVAGSSSNEQFF. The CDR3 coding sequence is TGCAGTGCTGGAGTAGCGGGATCGTCCTCCAATGAGCAGTTCTTC.

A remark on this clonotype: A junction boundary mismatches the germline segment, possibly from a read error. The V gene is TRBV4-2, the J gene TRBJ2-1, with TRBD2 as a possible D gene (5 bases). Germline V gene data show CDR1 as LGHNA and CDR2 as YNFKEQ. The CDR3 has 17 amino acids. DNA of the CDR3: TGTGCCAGCAGCCATACGACTATACAGAGCTCCTACAATGAGCGGTTCTTC. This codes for CASSHTTIQSSYNERFF.

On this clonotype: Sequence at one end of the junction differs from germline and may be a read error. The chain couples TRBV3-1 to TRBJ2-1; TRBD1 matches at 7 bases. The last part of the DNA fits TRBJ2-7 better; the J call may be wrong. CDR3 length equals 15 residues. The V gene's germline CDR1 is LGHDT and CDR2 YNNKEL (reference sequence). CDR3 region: CASSRRDRVNNEQYF. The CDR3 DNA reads TGCGCCAGCAGCCGCCGGGACAGAGTCAACAATGAGCAGTACTTC.

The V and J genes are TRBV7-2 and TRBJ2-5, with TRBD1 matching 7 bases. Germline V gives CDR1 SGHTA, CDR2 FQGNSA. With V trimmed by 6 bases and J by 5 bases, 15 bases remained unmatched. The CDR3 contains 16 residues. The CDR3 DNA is TGTGCCAGCAGTTCCAACTTGCAGGGGGATCGCGAGACCCAGTACTTC. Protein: CASSSNLQGDRETQYF. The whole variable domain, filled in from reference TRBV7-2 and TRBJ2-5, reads GAGVSQSPSNKVTEKGKDVELRCDPISGHTALYWYRQSLGQGLEFLIYFQGNSAPDKSGLPSDRFSAERTGGSVSTLTIQRTQQEDSAVYLCASSSNLQGDRETQYFGPGTRLLVL.

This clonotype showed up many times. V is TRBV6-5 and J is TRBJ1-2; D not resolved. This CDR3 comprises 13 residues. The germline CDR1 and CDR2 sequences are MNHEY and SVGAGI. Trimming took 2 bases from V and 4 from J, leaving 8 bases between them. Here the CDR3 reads CASSYAQLYGYTF. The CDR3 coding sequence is TGTGCCAGCAGTTACGCTCAGCTCTATGGCTACACCTTC.